Listed below are T cell receptor beta chains from one sample, sequenced in a study of T cell responses to AZD1222 COVID-19 vaccine. Libraries were prepared by immunoSEQ multiplex PCR; TCRdb keeps only in-frame clonotypes and omits some of them. The sample includes fewer than 85,000 clones, around 87% of them seen just once. The sample here was peripheral blood, taken on day 0 of AZD1222 vaccination. The receptors stem from an adult in good health. CDR3s include the opening cysteine and the closing phenylalanine or tryptophan. D genes are given only for firm matches. Clone size is not always given. Where it is, it says once, few, many or a class for expanded clones.

d_call	v_call	j_call	clone_size	cdr3_length	cdr3_aa	cdr3_nt
NA	TRBV29-1	TRBJ2-3	NA	11	CSVGPSDTQYF	TGCAGCGTCGGGCCGTCGGATACGCAGTATTTT
NA	TRBV4-3	TRBJ1-1	NA	15	CASDQGTGANTEAFF	TGCGCCAGCGACCAGGGTACAGGTGCAAACACTGAAGCTTTCTTT
NA	TRBV28	TRBJ1-4	NA	17	CASSSIPGKDTNEKLFF	TGTGCCAGCAGTTCAATTCCAGGGAAAGATACTAATGAAAAACTGTTTTTT
NA	TRBV15	TRBJ1-1	NA	17	CATSRDWPRIANTEAFF	TGTGCCACCAGCAGAGATTGGCCCCGAATAGCAAACACTGAAGCTTTCTTT
NA	TRBV7-2	TRBJ2-4	NA	13	CASSPDRENIQYF	TGTGCCAGCAGCCCCGACAGAGAAAACATTCAGTACTTC
TRBD2	TRBV2	TRBJ2-2	NA	15	CASSELAGVSGELFF	TGTGCCAGCAGTGAGCTAGCGGGAGTTTCCGGGGAGCTGTTTTTT
TRBD1	TRBV7-2	TRBJ2-1	few	13	CASSVGQGGEQFF	TGTGCCAGCAGCGTGGGACAGGGCGGTGAGCAGTTCTTC
NA	TRBV28	TRBJ1-5	NA	14	CASSLPPTNQPQHF	TGTGCCAGCAGTTTACCCCCCACCAATCAGCCCCAGCATTTT
TRBD1	TRBV6-1	TRBJ2-3	NA	15	CASSELTQGADTQYF	TGTGCCAGCAGTGAATTGACACAGGGGGCGGATACGCAGTATTTT
NA	TRBV7-2	TRBJ1-4	NA	14	CASSSGQLHEKLFF	TGTGCCAGCAGCTCCGGACAGCTACATGAAAAACTGTTTTTT
TRBD1	TRBV6-5	TRBJ2-1	NA	14	CASIRTGFSNEQFF	TGTGCCAGCATAAGGACAGGGTTCTCCAATGAGCAGTTCTTC
TRBD2	TRBV7-9	TRBJ2-2	NA	15	CASSGGLAGTGELFF	TGTGCCAGCAGCGGGGGACTAGCGGGAACCGGGGAGCTGTTTTTT
NA	TRBV2	TRBJ2-3	NA	15	CASRQGYSSTDTQYF	TGTGCCAGCAGACAGGGCTACTCTAGCACAGATACGCAGTATTTT
NA	TRBV5-1	TRBJ2-1	NA	12	CASSAGGDEQFF	TGCGCCAGCAGCGCAGGTGGAGATGAGCAGTTCTTC
NA	TRBV7-2	TRBJ2-2	NA	14	CASSLESGTGELFF	TGTGCCAGCAGCTTAGAAAGCGGGACCGGGGAGCTGTTTTTT
TRBD2	TRBV5-4	TRBJ2-3	NA	16	CASSDLAGVNTDTQYF	TGTGCCAGCAGCGACCTAGCGGGGGTTAACACAGATACGCAGTATTTT
TRBD1	TRBV27	TRBJ2-5	NA	15	CASSQQGLVGETQYF	TGTGCCAGCAGCCAACAGGGGTTGGTAGGAGAGACCCAGTACTTC
TRBD2	TRBV7-3	TRBJ2-1	NA	12	CASSPQRGEQFF	TGTGCCAGCAGCCCCCAGCGGGGTGAGCAGTTCTTC
NA	TRBV3-1/TRBV3-2	TRBJ1-1	NA	13	CASSLVAGTEAFF	TGTGCCAGCAGCCTGGTGGCTGGCACTGAAGCTTTCTTT
NA	TRBV2	TRBJ1-5	NA	15	CASRAGQNSNQPQHF	TGTGCCAGCAGGGCGGGACAAAATAGCAATCAGCCCCAGCATTTT
NA	TRBV5-1	TRBJ1-5	NA	17	CASTLRVRRGSNQPQHF	TGCGCCAGCACCTTGAGAGTCCGCAGGGGCAGCAATCAGCCCCAGCATTTT
TRBD1	TRBV27	TRBJ2-1	NA	14	CASVKQGASNEQFF	TGTGCCAGCGTAAAACAGGGGGCTTCCAATGAGCAGTTCTTC
TRBD2	TRBV24-1	TRBJ2-1	NA	16	CATSDSRAGDYNEQFF	TGTGCCACCAGTGATTCAAGAGCGGGAGACTACAATGAGCAGTTCTTC
NA	TRBV7-6	TRBJ2-3	few	15	CASSLGRRGTDTQYF	TGTGCCAGCAGCTTAGGGCGGAGGGGCACAGATACGCAGTATTTT
TRBD1	TRBV7-9	TRBJ2-7	NA	12	CASSSTGVEQYF	TGTGCCAGCAGCTCGACAGGGGTCGAGCAGTACTTC
NA	TRBV27	TRBJ1-4	NA	16	CASRANGPPDIEKLFF	TGTGCCAGCAGAGCAAATGGGCCGCCGGATATTGAAAAACTGTTTTTT
NA	TRBV7-2	TRBJ2-6	NA	16	CASSVSAGAGANVLTF	TGTGCCAGCAGCGTGAGCGCTGGGGCTGGGGCCAACGTCCTGACTTTC
TRBD2	TRBV28	TRBJ2-7	NA	14	CASSTSGGAYEQYF	TGTGCCAGCAGCACCTCGGGGGGGGCCTACGAGCAGTACTTC
TRBD1	TRBV6-2/TRBV6-3	TRBJ1-2	NA	14	CASSTQTGNYGYTF	TGTGCCAGCAGTACACAGACAGGGAACTATGGCTACACCTTC
NA	TRBV6-2/TRBV6-3	TRBJ2-7	NA	15	CASSYPRRGSHEQYF	TGTGCCAGCAGTTACCCCAGACGGGGGTCCCACGAGCAGTACTTC
TRBD1	TRBV7-2	TRBJ2-7	NA	14	CASSSWTGTYEQYF	TGTGCCAGCAGCTCGTGGACAGGCACGTACGAGCAGTACTTC
TRBD1	TRBV27	TRBJ2-7	NA	13	CASSFAGGYEQYF	TGTGCCAGCAGTTTCGCAGGGGGATACGAGCAGTACTTC
NA	TRBV6-5	TRBJ1-1	once	14	CASSLQGWNTEAFF	TGTGCCAGCAGTCTACAGGGATGGAACACTGAAGCTTTCTTT
TRBD1	TRBV28	TRBJ1-1	NA	15	CASSSPRDRGTEAFF	TGTGCCAGCAGTTCGCCCCGGGACAGGGGCACTGAAGCTTTCTTT
NA	TRBV7-2	TRBJ2-1	NA	15	CASSPRESSYNEQFF	TGTGCCAGCAGCCCCCGGGAGAGCTCCTACAATGAGCAGTTCTTC
NA	TRBV21-1	TRBJ2-5	NA	15	CASGTSGRAQETQYF	TGTGCCAGCGGGACTAGCGGGAGGGCACAAGAGACCCAGTACTTC
NA	TRBV19	TRBJ1-1	NA	12	CASKAPATEAFF	TGTGCCAGTAAGGCCCCAGCCACTGAAGCTTTCTTT
NA	TRBV3-1/TRBV3-2	TRBJ2-7	NA	16	CASSQDSTRKRYEQYF	TGTGCCAGCAGCCAAGATTCCACCAGGAAGAGGTACGAGCAGTACTTC
NA	TRBV6-2/TRBV6-3	TRBJ1-6	NA	18	CASSRPVSIGTPNSPLHF	TGTGCCAGCAGCCGACCCGTTTCCATCGGGACTCCCAATTCACCCCTCCACTTT
NA	TRBV4-2	TRBJ2-7	NA	15	CASSQDYGSSYEQYF	TGTGCCAGCAGCCAAGATTACGGGAGCTCCTACGAGCAGTACTTC
NA	TRBV9	TRBJ1-6	few	13	CASSDGPNSPLHF	TGTGCCAGCAGCGACGGGCCTAATTCACCCCTCCACTTT
TRBD1	TRBV5-1	TRBJ1-4	NA	15	CASSSTGAANEKLFF	TGCGCCAGCAGCTCTACAGGGGCGGCTAATGAAAAACTGTTTTTT
NA	TRBV3-1/TRBV3-2	TRBJ2-7	NA	14	CASSQGAKTYEQYF	TGTGCCAGCAGCCAAGGGGCAAAGACCTACGAGCAGTACTTC
TRBD2	TRBV27	TRBJ2-4	NA	18	CASSPYMTSGLAKNIQYF	TGTGCCAGCAGCCCCTACATGACTAGCGGGTTAGCCAAAAACATTCAGTACTTC
NA	TRBV30	TRBJ1-2	NA	13	CALTGRLNYGYTF	TGTGCCTTGACAGGCCGCCTTAACTATGGCTACACCTTC
NA	TRBV7-2	TRBJ2-3	NA	13	CASTSSSTDTQYF	TGTGCCAGCACCTCATCTAGCACAGATACGCAGTATTTT
NA	TRBV5-1	TRBJ2-5	NA	16	CASSLALGGGGETQYF	TGCGCCAGCAGCTTGGCCTTAGGGGGAGGCGGGGAGACCCAGTACTTC
TRBD2	TRBV7-9	TRBJ2-2	NA	15	CASSLELAGAGELFF	TGTGCCAGCAGCTTAGAACTAGCGGGAGCCGGGGAGCTGTTTTTT
NA	TRBV19	TRBJ2-2	once	15	CASSRRGGDTGELFF	TGTGCCAGTAGTAGGCGGGGCGGAGACACCGGGGAGCTGTTTTTT
NA	TRBV7-9	TRBJ2-1	NA	16	CASSLAIRRGVEEQFF	TGTGCCAGCAGCTTAGCGATTAGAAGAGGGGTTGAGGAGCAGTTCTTC
NA	TRBV19	TRBJ2-7	once	16	CASSIGAAGSSYEQYF	TGTGCCAGTAGTATAGGGGCGGCGGGATCTTCCTACGAGCAGTACTTC
TRBD2	TRBV7-8	TRBJ2-7	NA	14	CASSKAGGSYEQYF	TGTGCCAGCAGCAAAGCGGGAGGCAGCTACGAGCAGTACTTC